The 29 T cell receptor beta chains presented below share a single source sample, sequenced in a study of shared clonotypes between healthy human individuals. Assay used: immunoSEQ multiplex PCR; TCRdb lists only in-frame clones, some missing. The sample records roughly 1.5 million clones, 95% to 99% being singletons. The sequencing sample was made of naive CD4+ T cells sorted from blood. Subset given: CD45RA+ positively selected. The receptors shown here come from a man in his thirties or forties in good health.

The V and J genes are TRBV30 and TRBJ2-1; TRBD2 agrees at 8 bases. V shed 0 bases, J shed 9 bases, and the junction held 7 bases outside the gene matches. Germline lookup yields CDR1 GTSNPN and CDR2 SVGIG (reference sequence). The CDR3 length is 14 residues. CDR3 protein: CAWSVLAEMGEQFF. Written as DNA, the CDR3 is TGTGCCTGGAGTGTACTAGCGGAGATGGGTGAGCAGTTCTTC.

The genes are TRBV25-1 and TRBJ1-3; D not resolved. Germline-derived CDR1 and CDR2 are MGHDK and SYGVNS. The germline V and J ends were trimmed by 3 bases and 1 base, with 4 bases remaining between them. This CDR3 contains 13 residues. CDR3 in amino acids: CASSDQSGNTIYF. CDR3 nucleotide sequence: TGTGCCAGCAGTGACCAGTCTGGAAACACCATATATTTT.

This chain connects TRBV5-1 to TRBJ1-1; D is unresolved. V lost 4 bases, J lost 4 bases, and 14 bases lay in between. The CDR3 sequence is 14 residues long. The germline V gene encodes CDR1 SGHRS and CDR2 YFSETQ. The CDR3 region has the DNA TGCGCCAGCAGCCCCGGATGGGTGGGCACTGAAGCTTTCTTT. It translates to CASSPGWVGTEAFF. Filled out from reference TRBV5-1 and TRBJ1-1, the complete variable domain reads KAGVTQTPRYLIKTRGQQVTLSCSPISGHRSVSWYQQTPGQGLQFLFEYFSETQRNKGNFPGRFSGRQFSNSRSEMNVSTLELGDSALYLCASSPGWVGTEAFFGQGTRLTVV.

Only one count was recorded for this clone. CDR3 region: CASSQENYKGAFF. The CDR3 nucleotides are TGCGCCAGCAGCCAAGAAAATTACAAAGGAGCTTTCTTT. V and J are TRBV4-1 and TRBJ1-1; D not resolved. The CDR3 runs 13 residues. V was shortened by 0 bases and J by 10 bases, with 12 bases between the two germline ends. Germline CDR1 and CDR2: MGHRA and YSYEKL.

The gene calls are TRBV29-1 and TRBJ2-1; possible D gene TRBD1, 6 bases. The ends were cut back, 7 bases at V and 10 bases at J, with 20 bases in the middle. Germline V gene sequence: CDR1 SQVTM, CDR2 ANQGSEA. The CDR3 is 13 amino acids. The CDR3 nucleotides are TGCAGCGCCAGCCCGGGGCGGACAGCCGAGCAGTTCTTC. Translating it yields CSASPGRTAEQFF.

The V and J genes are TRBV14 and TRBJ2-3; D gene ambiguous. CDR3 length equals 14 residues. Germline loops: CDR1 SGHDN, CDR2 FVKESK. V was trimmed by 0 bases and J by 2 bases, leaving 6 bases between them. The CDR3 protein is CASSQDPFTDTQYF. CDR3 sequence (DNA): TGTGCCAGCAGCCAAGACCCGTTCACAGATACGCAGTATTTT.

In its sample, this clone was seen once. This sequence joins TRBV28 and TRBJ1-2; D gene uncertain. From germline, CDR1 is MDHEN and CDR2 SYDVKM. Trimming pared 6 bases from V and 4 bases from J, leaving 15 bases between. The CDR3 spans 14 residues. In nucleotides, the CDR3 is TGTGCCAGCAGCCTGTTGGTGGGGAGCTATGGCTACACCTTC. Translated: CASSLLVGSYGYTF.

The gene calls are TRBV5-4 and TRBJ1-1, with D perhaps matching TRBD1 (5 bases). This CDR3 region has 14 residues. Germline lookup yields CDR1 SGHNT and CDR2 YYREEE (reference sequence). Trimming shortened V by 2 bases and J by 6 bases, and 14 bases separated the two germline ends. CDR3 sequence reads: CASSLVGGSSEAFF. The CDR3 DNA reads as TGTGCCAGCAGCTTAGTTGGGGGTTCCTCTGAAGCTTTCTTT.

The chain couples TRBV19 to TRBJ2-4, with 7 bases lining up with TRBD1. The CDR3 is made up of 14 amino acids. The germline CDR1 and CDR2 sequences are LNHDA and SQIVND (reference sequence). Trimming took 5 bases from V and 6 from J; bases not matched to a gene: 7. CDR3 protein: CASSATGWGNIQYF. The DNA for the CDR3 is TGTGCCAGTAGTGCGACAGGGTGGGGAAACATTCAGTACTTC.

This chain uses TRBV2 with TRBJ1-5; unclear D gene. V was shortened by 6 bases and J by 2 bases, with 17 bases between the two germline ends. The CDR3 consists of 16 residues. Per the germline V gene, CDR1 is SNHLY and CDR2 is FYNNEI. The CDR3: CASRSAGGLGNQPQHF. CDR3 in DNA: TGTGCCAGCAGATCAGCAGGTGGCCTCGGCAATCAGCCCCAGCATTTT.

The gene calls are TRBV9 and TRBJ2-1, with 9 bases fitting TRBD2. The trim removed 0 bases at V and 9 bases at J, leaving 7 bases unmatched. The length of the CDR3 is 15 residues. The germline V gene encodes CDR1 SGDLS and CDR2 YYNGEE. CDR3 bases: TGTGCCAGCAGCGTAGGTGGCGGGAGGGCCGCTGAGCAGTTCTTC. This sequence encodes CASSVGGGRAAEQFF.

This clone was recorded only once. CDR3 sequence (DNA): TGTGTCACTACGGGGCAAGCCTCTGGAAACACCATATATTTT. Protein: CVTTGQASGNTIYF. This chain links TRBV11-2 with TRBJ1-3, with D tentatively TRBD1 (5 bases). Germline V gene data show CDR1 as SGHAT and CDR2 as FQNNGV. The CDR3 is 14 residues long.

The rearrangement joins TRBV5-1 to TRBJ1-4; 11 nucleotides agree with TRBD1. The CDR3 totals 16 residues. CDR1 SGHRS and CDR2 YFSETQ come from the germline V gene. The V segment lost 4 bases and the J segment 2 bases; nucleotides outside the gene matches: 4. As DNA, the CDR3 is TGCGCCAGCAGCCCGGGGACAGGGGGGACTAATGAAAAACTGTTTTTT. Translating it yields CASSPGTGGTNEKLFF.

CDR3 in amino acids: CASSTTGQSTDTQYF. In DNA, the CDR3 is TGTGCCAGCAGCACGACCGGACAGAGCACAGATACGCAGTATTTT. The chain has TRBV9 and TRBJ2-3; perhaps TRBD1 as D (6 bases). There are 15 residues in the CDR3. CDR1 and CDR2 (germline): SGDLS, YYNGEE. Trimming removed 4 bases from V and 0 bases from J, with 12 bases in between.

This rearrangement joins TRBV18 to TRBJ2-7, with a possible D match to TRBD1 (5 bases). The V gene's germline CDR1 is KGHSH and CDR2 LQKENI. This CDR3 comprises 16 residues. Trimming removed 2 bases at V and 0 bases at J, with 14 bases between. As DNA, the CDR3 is TGTGCCAGCTCACCAGGGCTACAGGAAGGCTCCTACGAGCAGTACTTC. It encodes CASSPGLQEGSYEQYF.

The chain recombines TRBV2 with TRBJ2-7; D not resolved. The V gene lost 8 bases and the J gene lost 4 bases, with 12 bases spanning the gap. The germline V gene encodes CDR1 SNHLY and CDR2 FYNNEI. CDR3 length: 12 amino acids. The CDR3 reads CASDDPWYEQYF. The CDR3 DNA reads TGTGCCAGCGATGATCCGTGGTACGAGCAGTACTTC.

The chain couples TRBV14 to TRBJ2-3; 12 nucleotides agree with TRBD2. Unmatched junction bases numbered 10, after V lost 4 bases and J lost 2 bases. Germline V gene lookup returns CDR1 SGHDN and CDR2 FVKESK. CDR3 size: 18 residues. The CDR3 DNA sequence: TGTGCCAGCAGCCGGAATTCCGGGACTAGCGGGTTCACAGATACGCAGTATTTT. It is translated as CASSRNSGTSGFTDTQYF.

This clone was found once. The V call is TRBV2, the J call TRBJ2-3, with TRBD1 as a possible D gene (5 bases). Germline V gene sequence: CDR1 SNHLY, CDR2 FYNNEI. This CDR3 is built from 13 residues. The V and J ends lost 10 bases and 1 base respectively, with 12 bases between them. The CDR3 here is CANTQGRTDTQYF. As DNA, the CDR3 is TGTGCCAACACCCAGGGTCGCACAGATACGCAGTATTTT.

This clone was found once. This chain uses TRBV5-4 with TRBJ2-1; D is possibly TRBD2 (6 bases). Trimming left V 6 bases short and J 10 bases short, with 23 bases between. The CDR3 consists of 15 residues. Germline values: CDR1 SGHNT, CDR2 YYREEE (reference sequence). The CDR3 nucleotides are TGTGCCAGCATCAGGGCGGGGCCCCCTACGTCGGAGCAGTTCTTC. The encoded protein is CASIRAGPPTSEQFF.

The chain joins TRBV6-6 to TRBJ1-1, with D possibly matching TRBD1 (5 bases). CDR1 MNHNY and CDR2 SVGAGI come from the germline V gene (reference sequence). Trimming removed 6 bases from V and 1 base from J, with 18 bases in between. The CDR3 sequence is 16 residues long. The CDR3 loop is CASSPGVGAENTEAFF. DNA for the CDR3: TGTGCCAGCAGCCCAGGCGTAGGGGCGGAGAACACTGAAGCTTTCTTT.

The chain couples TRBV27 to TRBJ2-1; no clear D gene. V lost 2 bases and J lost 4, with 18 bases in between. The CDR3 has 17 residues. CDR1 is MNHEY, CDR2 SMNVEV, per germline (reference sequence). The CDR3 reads CASSLRSVGQTYNEQFF. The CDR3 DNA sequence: TGTGCCAGCAGTTTAAGGTCTGTTGGGCAGACGTACAATGAGCAGTTCTTC.

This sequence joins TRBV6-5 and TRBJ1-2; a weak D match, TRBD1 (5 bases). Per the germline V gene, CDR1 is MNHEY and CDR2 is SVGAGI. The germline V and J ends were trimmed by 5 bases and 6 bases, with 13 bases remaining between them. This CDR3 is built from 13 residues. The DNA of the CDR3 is TGTGCCAGCAGTCTTATAAGGACAAATGGCTACACCTTC. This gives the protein CASSLIRTNGYTF.

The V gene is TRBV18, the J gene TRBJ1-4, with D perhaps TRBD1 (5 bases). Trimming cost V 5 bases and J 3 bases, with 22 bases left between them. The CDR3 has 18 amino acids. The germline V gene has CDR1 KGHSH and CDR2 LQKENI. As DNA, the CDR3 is TGTGCCAGCTCAGGAATCGCTCGGTCGGCACAGGCTAATGAAAAACTGTTTTTT. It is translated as CASSGIARSAQANEKLFF.

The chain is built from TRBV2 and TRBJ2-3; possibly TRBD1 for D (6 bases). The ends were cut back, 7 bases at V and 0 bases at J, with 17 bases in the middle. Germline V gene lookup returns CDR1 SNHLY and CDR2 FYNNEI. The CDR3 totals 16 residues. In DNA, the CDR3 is TGTGCCAGCACACTGTGGGGGCTAACTAGCACAGATACGCAGTATTTT. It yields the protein CASTLWGLTSTDTQYF.

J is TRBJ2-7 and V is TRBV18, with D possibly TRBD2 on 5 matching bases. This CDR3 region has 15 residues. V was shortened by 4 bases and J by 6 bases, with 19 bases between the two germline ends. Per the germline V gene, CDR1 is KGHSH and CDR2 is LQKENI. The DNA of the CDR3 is TGTGCCAGCTCACGCGAATCCTCGGGGTGGGTCGAGCAGTACTTC. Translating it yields CASSRESSGWVEQYF.

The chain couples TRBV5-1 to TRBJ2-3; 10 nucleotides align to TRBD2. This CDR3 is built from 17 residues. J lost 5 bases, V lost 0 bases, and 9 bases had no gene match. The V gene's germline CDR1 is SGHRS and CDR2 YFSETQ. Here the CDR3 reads CASSLGTSGNRGDTQYF. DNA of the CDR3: TGCGCCAGCAGCTTGGGTACTAGCGGGAACCGAGGAGATACGCAGTATTTT.

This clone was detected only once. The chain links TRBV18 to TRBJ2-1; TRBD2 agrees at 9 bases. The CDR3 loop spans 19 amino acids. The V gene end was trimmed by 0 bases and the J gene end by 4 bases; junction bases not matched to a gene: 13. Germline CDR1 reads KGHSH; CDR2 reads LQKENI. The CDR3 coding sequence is TGTGCCAGCTCACCACCTGATCTTGAGGCGGGAGGGGTTTACAATGAGCAGTTCTTC. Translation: CASSPPDLEAGGVYNEQFF.

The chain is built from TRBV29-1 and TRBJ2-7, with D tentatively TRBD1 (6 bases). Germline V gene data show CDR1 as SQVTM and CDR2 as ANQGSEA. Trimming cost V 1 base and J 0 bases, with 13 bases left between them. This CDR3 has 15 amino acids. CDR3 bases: TGCAGCGTTGAAGGGACAGATTCAAGCTCCTACGAGCAGTACTTC. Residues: CSVEGTDSSSYEQYF.

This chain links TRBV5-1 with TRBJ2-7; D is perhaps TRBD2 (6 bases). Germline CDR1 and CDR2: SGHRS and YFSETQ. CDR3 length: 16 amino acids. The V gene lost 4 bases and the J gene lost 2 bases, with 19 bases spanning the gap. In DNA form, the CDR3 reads TGCGCCAGCAGCCGGGAACCGGGACTCCCTCCCTACGAGCAGTACTTC. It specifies CASSREPGLPPYEQYF.